This TCR beta chain originates from a study of T cells in Graves' hyperthyroidism and ophthalmopathy. This CDR3 region has 18 residues. CDR1 and CDR2 from the germline V gene are ENHRY and SYGVKD. The ends lost 3 bases at V and 3 bases at J; junction bases unmatched: 7. Template material for amplifying TCR beta CDR3 regions consisted of RNA transcripts. HTBI primers drove first-round RT-PCR of the TCR CDR3. TCRdb reprocessed the multiplex PCR reads via MiXCR and lists one record per CDR3 protein. The sample has under 450,000 distinct CDR3 sequences; around a sixth are singletons. This clonotype came up many times.

The sample comprised blood. This chain links TRBV10-3 with TRBJ2-1, with TRBD2 identical over 14 bases. This TCR was sampled from a woman aged 18 to 35 with Graves' hyperthyroidism. This chain's CDR3 is CAISDRPGLAGVYNEQFF. The CDR3 coding sequence is TGTGCCATCAGTGACCGTCCGGGACTAGCGGGGGTCTACAATGAGCAGTTCTTC.